This TCR beta chain originates from a study of CD8 T cells in ankylosing spondylitis. TCRdb re-analysed the 5' RACE reads in MiXCR, keeping a single row per CDR3 protein. The sample records more than 650,000 distinct CDR3 sequences, about 10% being singletons. For this clonotype: Its antigen is not known.

CDR3 length equals 15 residues. The V segment lost 4 bases and the J segment 8 bases; nucleotides outside the gene matches: 14. Germline V gene sequence: CDR1 SGHRS, CDR2 YFSETQ. Overall study results and limits: Among TCR beta sequences, a motif of several highly homologous variants appeared characteristic of ankylosing spondylitis blood.

The chain carries TRBV5-1 and TRBJ1-2, with 7 bases lining up with TRBD1. The TCR was taken from a male donor with ankylosing spondylitis. The specimen sequenced was blood, either unsorted or a sorted T cell fraction (not recorded which). The CDR3 coding sequence is TGCGCCAGCAGCGATGCCGGGACAGTAGGAAACGGCTACACCTTC. Protein: CASSDAGTVGNGYTF.